This is a list of T cell receptor beta chains from one sample in a study of T cell repertoires in cytomegalovirus infection. Their target antigens are unknown. One entry per CDR3 protein results from TCRdb running MiXCR on the reads. The sample gives fewer than 950,000 distinct CDR3 sequences, 30% to 35% of which show up once; over 10% is in the top ten. The sequencing here drew on cultured CD8+ T cells from PBMCs, taken from culture after CMV antigen stimulation. The receptors shown here come from a human donor in good health (CMV status not recorded). Some clones in this sample may be carry-over from other donors' samples. Each CDR3 is given with its conserved first and last residue. The D gene is left open where the match is weak. Clone size is not always given. Where it is, it says once, few, many or a class for expanded clones.

clone_size	d_call	v_call	j_call	cdr3_aa	cdr3_nt
.	.	TRBV7-3	TRBJ2-1	CASSWIANNEQFF	TGTGCCAGCAGCTGGATAGCGAACAATGAGCAGTTCTTC
.	.	TRBV4-3	TRBJ1-6	CASSRDQGSNSPLHF	TGCGCCAGCAGCCGAGACCAGGGGAGTAATTCACCCCTCCACTTT
large	TRBD2	TRBV6-6	TRBJ2-2	CASSYLIGTSGGVVTGELFF	TGTGCCAGCAGTTACCTCATAGGGACTAGCGGGGGGGTTGTCACCGGGGAGCTGTTTTTT
.	TRBD1	TRBV10-3	TRBJ1-1	CAISEPHRGQDTEAFF	TGTGCCATCAGTGAGCCACACAGGGGGCAGGACACTGAAGCTTTCTTT
.	.	TRBV12-5	TRBJ1-5	CASGFSVLDSNQPQHF	TGTGCTAGTGGTTTTTCAGTTCTTGATAGCAATCAGCCCCAGCATTTT
.	TRBD1	TRBV6-2/TRBV6-3	TRBJ1-2	CASSSRGQGYGYTF	TGTGCCAGCAGCTCCAGGGGGCAAGGCTATGGCTACACCTTC
.	.	TRBV20-1	TRBJ2-2	CSARGRRVNTGELFF	TGCAGTGCTAGAGGACGACGGGTAAACACCGGGGAGCTGTTTTTT
.	.	TRBV7-8	TRBJ2-1	CASLGEEQFF	TGTGCCAGCCTCGGAGAGGAGCAGTTCTTC
few	TRBD2	TRBV12-3/TRBV12-4	TRBJ2-5	CASRGAGEETQYF	TGTGCCAGCAGGGGAGCGGGGGAAGAGACCCAGTACTTC
.	.	TRBV5-5	TRBJ1-5	CASSEIIGGQQPQHF	TGTGCCAGCAGCGAGATTATCGGGGGGCAACAGCCCCAGCATTTT
few	TRBD1	TRBV6-6	TRBJ2-5	CASRPTGGHRETQYF	TGTGCCAGCAGGCCAACAGGGGGACACCGGGAGACCCAGTACTTC
.	.	TRBV6-5	TRBJ1-1	CVSGAEMNTEAFF	TGTGTCAGCGGGGCTGAAATGAACACTGAAGCTTTCTTT
few	.	TRBV7-9	TRBJ1-4	CASSSTAATNEKLFF	TGTGCCAGCAGCTCTACCGCAGCTACTAATGAAAAACTGTTTTTT
.	.	TRBV6-1	TRBJ2-1	CASSEVWGNHEQFF	TGTGCCAGCAGTGAAGTTTGGGGTAACCATGAGCAGTTCTTC